This T cell receptor (beta chain) was recorded in a study of shared clonotypes between healthy human individuals. The table came from immunoSEQ multiplex PCR; TCRdb's copy has only in-frame clones and leaves some out. The sample consists of more than 2,000,000 clones, roughly 93% of them appearing once. The CDR3 is made up of 14 amino acids. The germline V gene has CDR1 SQVTM and CDR2 ANQGSEA. Trimming took off 2 bases at V and 2 bases at J, with 9 bases between the two ends. The genes are TRBV29-1 and TRBJ2-2; D uncertain. The sequence came from a man aged 18 to 30 in good health. Some clones in this sample may be carry-over from other donors' samples. The sequenced sample was naive CD4+ T cells from PBMCs. The sample's subset: CD45RA+ positively selected. This CDR3 is CSVERAANTGELFF. The CDR3 region has the DNA TGCAGCGTTGAAAGGGCAGCCAACACCGGGGAGCTGTTTTTT.